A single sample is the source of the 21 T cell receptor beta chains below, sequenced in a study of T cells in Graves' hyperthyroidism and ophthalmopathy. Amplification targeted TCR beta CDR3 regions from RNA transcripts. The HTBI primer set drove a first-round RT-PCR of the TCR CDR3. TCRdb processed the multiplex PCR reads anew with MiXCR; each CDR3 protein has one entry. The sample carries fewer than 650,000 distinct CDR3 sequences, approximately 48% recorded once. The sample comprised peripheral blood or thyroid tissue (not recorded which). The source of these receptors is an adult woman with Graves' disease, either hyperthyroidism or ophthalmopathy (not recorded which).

The CDR3 loop reads CASSLLQDWEGDQPQHF. The CDR3 bases are TGTGCCAGCAGCTTGCTACAAGACTGGGAGGGGGATCAGCCCCAGCATTTT. The chain carries TRBV5-8 and TRBJ1-5; TRBD1 is a possible D gene (6 bases). The CDR3 runs 17 residues. Per the germline V gene, CDR1 is SGHTS and CDR2 is YDEGEE. V lost 1 base and J 5 bases, leaving 19 bases between the germline ends.

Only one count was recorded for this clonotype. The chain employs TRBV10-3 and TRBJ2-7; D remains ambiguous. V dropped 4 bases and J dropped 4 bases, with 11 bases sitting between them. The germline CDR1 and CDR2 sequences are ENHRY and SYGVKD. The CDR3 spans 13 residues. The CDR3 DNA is TGTGCCATCAGTGTTGGAACAGTGTACGAGCAGTACTTC. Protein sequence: CAISVGTVYEQYF.

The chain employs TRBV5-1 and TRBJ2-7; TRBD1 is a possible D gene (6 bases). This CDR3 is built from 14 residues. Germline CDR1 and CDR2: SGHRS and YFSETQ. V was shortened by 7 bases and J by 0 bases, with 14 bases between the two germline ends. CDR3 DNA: TGCGCCAGCTTAAAGGACAGCACCTCCTACGAGCAGTACTTC. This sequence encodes CASLKDSTSYEQYF.

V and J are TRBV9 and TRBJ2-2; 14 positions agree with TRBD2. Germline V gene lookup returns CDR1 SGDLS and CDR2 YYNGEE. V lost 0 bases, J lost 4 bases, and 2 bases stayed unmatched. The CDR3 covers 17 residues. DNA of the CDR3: TGTGCCAGCAGCGTAGCCGGGACTAGCGGGAGCACCGGGGAGCTGTTTTTT. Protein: CASSVAGTSGSTGELFF.

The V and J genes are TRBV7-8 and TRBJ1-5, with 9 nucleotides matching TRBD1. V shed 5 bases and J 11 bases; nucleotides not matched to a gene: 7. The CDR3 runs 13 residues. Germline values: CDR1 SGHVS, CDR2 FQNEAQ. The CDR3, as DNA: TGTGCCAGCAGCCCCGGGACAGGGTCATCCCAGCATTTT. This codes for CASSPGTGSSQHF.

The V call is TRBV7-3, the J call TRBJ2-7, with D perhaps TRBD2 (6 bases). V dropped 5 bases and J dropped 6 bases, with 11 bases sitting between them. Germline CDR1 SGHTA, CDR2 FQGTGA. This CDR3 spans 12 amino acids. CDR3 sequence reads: CASSPQTSEQYF. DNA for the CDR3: TGTGCCAGCAGCCCTCAGACTAGCGAGCAGTACTTC. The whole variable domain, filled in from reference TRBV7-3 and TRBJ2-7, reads GAGVSQTPSNKVTEKGKYVELRCDPISGHTALYWYRQSLGQGPEFLIYFQGTGAADDSGLPNDRFFAVRPEGSVSTLKIQRTERGDSAVYLCASSPQTSEQYFGPGTRLTVT.

The CDR3 spells CASRAYGTGPGTEAFF. The CDR3 DNA follows: TGTGCCAGCCGAGCGTACGGGACAGGGCCGGGCACTGAAGCTTTCTTT. This chain uses TRBV11-2 with TRBJ1-1, with 9 nucleotides matching TRBD1. V lost 8 bases and J lost 4; bases outside the gene matches: 14. Germline values: CDR1 SGHAT, CDR2 FQNNGV. The CDR3 has 16 residues. Combining the CDR3 with reference TRBV11-2 and TRBJ1-1 gives the whole variable domain EAGVAQSPRYKIIEKRQSVAFWCNPISGHATLYWYQQILGQGPKLLIQFQNNGVVDDSQLPKDRFSAERLKGVDSTLKIQPAKLEDSAVYLCASRAYGTGPGTEAFFGQGTRLTVV.

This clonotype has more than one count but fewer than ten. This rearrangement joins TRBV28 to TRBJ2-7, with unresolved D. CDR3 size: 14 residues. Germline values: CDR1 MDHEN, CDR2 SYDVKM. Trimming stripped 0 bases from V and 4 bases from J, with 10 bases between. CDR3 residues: CASSLWGLGYEQYF. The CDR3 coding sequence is TGTGCCAGCAGTTTATGGGGATTAGGGTACGAGCAGTACTTC.

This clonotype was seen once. The CDR3 sequence is CASSPATGGTEAFF. The CDR3 nucleotides are TGCGCCAGCAGCCCGGCGACAGGGGGCACTGAAGCTTTCTTT. This chain uses TRBV5-1 with TRBJ1-1, with 9 bases matching TRBD1. Germline-derived CDR1 and CDR2 are SGHRS and YFSETQ. With V trimmed by 4 bases and J by 4 bases, 5 bases remained unmatched. This CDR3 is built from 14 residues.

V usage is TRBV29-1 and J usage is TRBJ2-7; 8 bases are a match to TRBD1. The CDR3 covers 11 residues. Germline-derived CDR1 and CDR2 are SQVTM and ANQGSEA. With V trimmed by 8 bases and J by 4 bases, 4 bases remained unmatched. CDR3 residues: CSPGGGYEQYF. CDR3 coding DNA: TGCAGCCCAGGGGGCGGGTACGAGCAGTACTTC.

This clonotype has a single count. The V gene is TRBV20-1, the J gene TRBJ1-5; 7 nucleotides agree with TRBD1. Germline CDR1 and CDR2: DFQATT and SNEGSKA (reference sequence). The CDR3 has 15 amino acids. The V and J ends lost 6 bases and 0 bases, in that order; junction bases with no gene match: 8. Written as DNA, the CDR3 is TGCAGTGCGATGGGGACAGAGTATAGCAATCAGCCCCAGCATTTT. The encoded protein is CSAMGTEYSNQPQHF.

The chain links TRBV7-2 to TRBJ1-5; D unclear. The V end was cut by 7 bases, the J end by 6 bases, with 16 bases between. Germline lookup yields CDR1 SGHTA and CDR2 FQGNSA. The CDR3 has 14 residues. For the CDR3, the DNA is TGTGCCAGCATCTCAACTTCGGTCGGTCAGCCCCAGCATTTT. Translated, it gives CASISTSVGQPQHF.

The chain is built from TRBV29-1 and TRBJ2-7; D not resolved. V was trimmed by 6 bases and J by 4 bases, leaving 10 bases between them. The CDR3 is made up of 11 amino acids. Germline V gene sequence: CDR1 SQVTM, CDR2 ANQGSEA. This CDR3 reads CSVVSIYEQYF. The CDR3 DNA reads TGCAGCGTCGTTTCGATATACGAGCAGTACTTC.

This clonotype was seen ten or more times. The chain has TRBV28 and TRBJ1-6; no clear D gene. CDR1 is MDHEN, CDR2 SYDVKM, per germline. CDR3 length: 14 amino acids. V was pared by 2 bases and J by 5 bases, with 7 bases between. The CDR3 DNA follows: TGTGCCAGCAGTTTAGTGGAGAATAATTCACCCCTCCACTTT. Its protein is CASSLVENNSPLHF.

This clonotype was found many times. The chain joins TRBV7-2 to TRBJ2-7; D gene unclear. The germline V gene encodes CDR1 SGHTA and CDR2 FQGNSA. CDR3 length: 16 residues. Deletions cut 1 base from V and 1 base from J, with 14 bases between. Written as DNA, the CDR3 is TGTGCCAGCAGCTTAGGTACCGGGCGACCGTCCTACGAGCAGTACTTC. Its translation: CASSLGTGRPSYEQYF.

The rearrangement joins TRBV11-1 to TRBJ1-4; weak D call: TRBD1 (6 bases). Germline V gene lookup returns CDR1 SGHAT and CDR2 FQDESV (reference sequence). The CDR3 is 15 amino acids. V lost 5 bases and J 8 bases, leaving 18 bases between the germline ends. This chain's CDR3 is CASSPPRGQGEKLFF. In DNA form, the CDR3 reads TGTGCCAGCAGCCCGCCGCGGGGGCAGGGAGAAAAACTGTTTTTT.

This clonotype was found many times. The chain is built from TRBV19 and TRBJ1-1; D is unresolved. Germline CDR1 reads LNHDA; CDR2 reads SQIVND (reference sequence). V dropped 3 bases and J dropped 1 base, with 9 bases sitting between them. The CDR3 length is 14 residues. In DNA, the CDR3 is TGTGCCAGTAGTATCCCGCCATCGAACACTGAAGCTTTCTTT. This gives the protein CASSIPPSNTEAFF.

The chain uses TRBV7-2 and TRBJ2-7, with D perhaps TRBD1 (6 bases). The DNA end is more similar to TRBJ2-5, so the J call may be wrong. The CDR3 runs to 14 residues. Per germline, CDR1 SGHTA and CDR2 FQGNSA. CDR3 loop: CASSPLRGQETQYF. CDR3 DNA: TGTGCCAGCAGCCCGCTCAGGGGTCAGGAGACCCAGTACTTC.

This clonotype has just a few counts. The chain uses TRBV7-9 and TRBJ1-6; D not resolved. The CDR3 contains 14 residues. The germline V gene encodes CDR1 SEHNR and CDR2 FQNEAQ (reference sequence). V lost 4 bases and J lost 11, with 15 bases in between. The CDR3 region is CASSSDSLGAPLHF. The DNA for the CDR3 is TGTGCCAGCAGCTCCGATTCCCTCGGCGCACCCCTCCACTTT.

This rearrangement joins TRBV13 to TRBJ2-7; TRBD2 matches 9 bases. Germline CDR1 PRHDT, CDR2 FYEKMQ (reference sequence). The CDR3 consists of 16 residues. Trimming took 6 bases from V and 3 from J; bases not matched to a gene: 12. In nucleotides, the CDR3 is TGTGCCAGCAGTTGGGCCCCCGGCGGGAGGGACTACGAGCAGTACTTC. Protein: CASSWAPGGRDYEQYF.

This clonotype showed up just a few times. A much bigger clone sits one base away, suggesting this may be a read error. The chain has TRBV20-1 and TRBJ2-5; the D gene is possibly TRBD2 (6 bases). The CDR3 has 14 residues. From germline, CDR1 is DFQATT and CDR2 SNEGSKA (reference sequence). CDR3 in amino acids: CSVREEDYLRTQYF. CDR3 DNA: TGCAGTGTTAGAGAGGAGGACTACCTGAGGACCCAGTACTTC.